This TCR beta chain was captured in a study of CXCR3-negative and CXCR3-positive naive CD8 T cells. Overall study findings and caveats: More hydrophobic TRB CDR3s were found in CXCR3-positive naive cells than in CXCR3-negative naive cells. Researchers reported similar TRBV-TRBJ usage in naive CXCR3-negative and CXCR3-positive cells, though memory differed. High diversity, comparable across both naive subsets, contrasted with much lower diversity in memory CD8+ cells.

Germline V CDR1 and CDR2: MNHEY, SVGAGI. The CDR3 extends over 12 amino acids. In triplicate, each CD8+ T cell subset was sorted at around 290,000 cells per replicate. Identification of naive CD8+ T cells rested on CD45RO-CCR7+CD27+CD95- status. The authors made the TRB cDNA libraries by 5' RACE using UMI labels. TCRdb reanalyzed the 5' RACE reads and collapses them to one entry per CDR3 protein, without DNA. Its table lists 120,000 to 150,000 distinct CDR3 sequences. On this clonotype itself: Its antigen is unidentified.

This clonotype was sampled from a human donor in good health. Some clones in this sample may be carry-over from other donors' samples. The sample consisted of naive CXCR3+ CD8+ T cells from blood. Described subset: CD45RO-CCR7+CD27+CD95- naive CD8+ T cells expressing CXCR3 (TNR3+). This chain links TRBV6-5 with TRBJ2-3; the D call from TCRdb, TRBD2, cannot be confirmed without DNA. The CDR3 protein is CASSEEGQKQYF.